This TCR beta chain was captured in a study of T cell responses to AZD1222 COVID-19 vaccine. Findings of the study overall: Repertoires were sampled only after the peak T cell response.

For this clone: Its antigen is unidentified.

V shed 7 bases, J shed 7 bases, and the junction held 10 bases outside the gene matches. This CDR3 comprises 13 residues. Germline V gene sequence: CDR1 SGHRS, CDR2 YFSETQ. Assay used: immunoSEQ multiplex PCR; TCRdb lists only in-frame clones, some missing. The table records about 86,000 clones, roughly 87% of them present only once. The sequences come from peripheral blood, collected on day 0 of AZD1222 vaccination. The chain employs TRBV5-1 and TRBJ2-5, with 7 nucleotides matching TRBD2. The receptor comes from an adult in good health. In DNA form, the CDR3 reads TGCGCCAGCGGCCCGGCGGGGAGGGCGACCCAGTACTTC. This sequence encodes CASGPAGRATQYF.